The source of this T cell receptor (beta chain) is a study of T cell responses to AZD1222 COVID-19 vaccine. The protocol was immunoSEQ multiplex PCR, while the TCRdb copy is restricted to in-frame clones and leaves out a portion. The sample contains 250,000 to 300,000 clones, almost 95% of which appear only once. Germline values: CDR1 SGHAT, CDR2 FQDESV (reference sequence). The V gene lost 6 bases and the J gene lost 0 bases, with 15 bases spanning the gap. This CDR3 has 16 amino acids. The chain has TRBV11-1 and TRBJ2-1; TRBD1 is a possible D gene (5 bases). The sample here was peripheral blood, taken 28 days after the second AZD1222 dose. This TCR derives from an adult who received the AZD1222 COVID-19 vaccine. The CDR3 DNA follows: TGTGCCAGCAGTCGAAGGGGCTTGAGCTCCTACAATGAGCAGTTCTTC. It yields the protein CASSRRGLSSYNEQFF.